This T cell receptor beta chain came from a study of cytomegalovirus exposure and HLA in healthy donors. Primers: 60 Vbeta forward and 13 Jbeta reverse. Method: immunoSEQ multiplex PCR; TCRdb's copy keeps in-frame clones and lacks some. The table shows over 150,000 clones, with 65% to 90% occurring only once. This CDR3 region has 13 residues. Per germline, CDR1 SQVTM and CDR2 ANQGSEA. The ends lost 7 bases at V and 5 bases at J; junction bases unmatched: 10. The sequence came from a man aged 45 to 65 in good health and CMV-seropositive. This chain uses TRBV29-1 with TRBJ2-7; 8 nucleotides align to TRBD1. Sequenced sample: PBMCs. The CDR3 bases are TGCAGCGGGGGGACAGGAACGGGGAACGAGCAGTACTTC. This gives the protein CSGGTGTGNEQYF.